This T cell receptor beta chain was found in a study of OX40 agonist ivuxolimab in advanced cancers. Across the study: Anti-PD-1, anti-PD-L1 or anti-CTLA-4 therapy given earlier was allowed, and around 40% had some. Broader study findings: Those patients achieving a partial response at 0.1-3.0 mg/kg showed among the lowest clonal expansion.

The CDR3 is 14 amino acids. The J segment lost 8 bases and the V segment lost 9 bases, leaving 10 bases of the junction unmatched. CDR1 and CDR2 (germline): KGHSH, LQKENI. The repertoire was sequenced with immunoSEQ multiplex PCR; TCRdb's copy has only in-frame clones and lacks some. The table shows under 90,000 clones, with less than 95% occurring only once. Remarks on this clone: Its antigen is undetermined.

This clonotype was sampled from an adult with an advanced solid tumor such as melanoma, head and neck, liver or kidney cancer. This sequence joins TRBV18 and TRBJ2-1, with 10 bases matching TRBD1. Specimen: CD4+ or CD8+ T cells sorted from blood, collected in a trial of the OX40 agonist ivuxolimab. The CDR3: CASFRDRGSDEQFF. The CDR3 bases are TGTGCCAGTTTCCGGGACAGGGGTTCGGATGAGCAGTTCTTC.